This is a list of T cell receptor beta chains from one sample in a study of identifying expanded T cells in peripheral blood. The protocol was immunoSEQ multiplex PCR, while the TCRdb copy is restricted to in-frame clones and leaves out a portion. Of more than 65,000 clones listed, approximately 90% are singletons. The sample comprised blood. The receptors originated from a person between 18 and 75 years old in good health. The CDR3 runs from the conserved cysteine through the conserved F or W. D genes are given only for firm matches. Clone size appears in some rows only: once, few, many, or a class for an expanded clone.

clone size	D gene	V gene	J gene	CDR3 DNA	CDR3 protein
.	.	TRBV2	TRBJ2-1	TGTGCCAGCAGTGATTCTAGGGGAATAAATGAGCAGTTCTTC	CASSDSRGINEQFF
.	.	TRBV5-1	TRBJ2-1	TGCGCCAGCAGCCCCCTGGGGGCGGGACAGTACTCCAATGAGCAGTTCTTC	CASSPLGAGQYSNEQFF
.	.	TRBV11-2	TRBJ2-7	TGTGCCAGCAGCTTGAAGGCTAGCGACTACGAGCAGTACTTC	CASSLKASDYEQYF
.	TRBD2	TRBV29-1	TRBJ2-7	TGTAGCGTCCGGACTAGCGGGGTCTACGAGCAGTACTTC	CSVRTSGVYEQYF
.	.	TRBV27	TRBJ2-7	TGTGCCAGCAGTTTATCGTGGCGGGGTAGCTCCTACGAGCAGTACTTC	CASSLSWRGSSYEQYF
.	.	TRBV19	TRBJ2-5	TGTGCCAGTAGTAACAGTCAAGAGACCCAGTACTTC	CASSNSQETQYF
.	.	TRBV9	TRBJ2-2	TGTGCCAGCAGCGTAGATGGCAGGCACACCGGGGAGCTGTTTTTT	CASSVDGRHTGELFF
.	.	TRBV9	TRBJ2-5	TGTGCCAGCAGCTCGTCCGGGACGATTAGCAGAGGGACCCAGTACTTC	CASSSSGTISRGTQYF
.	TRBD1	TRBV29-1	TRBJ2-5	TGCAGCGTTGAAGACGACAGGGTAGTTGAGACCCAGTACTTC	CSVEDDRVVETQYF
.	.	TRBV6-5	TRBJ1-5	TGTGCCAGCAGTTACTCCCGGGATGACAATCAGCCCCAGCATTTT	CASSYSRDDNQPQHF
.	TRBD1	TRBV6-5	TRBJ1-1	TGTGCCAGCAGTTACTCAGGGACAGGAGTAAACACTGAAGCTTTCTTT	CASSYSGTGVNTEAFF
.	.	TRBV7-2	TRBJ2-7	TGTGCCAGCAGCAGAACCCAGGGGTACGAGCAGTACTTC	CASSRTQGYEQYF
.	.	TRBV27	TRBJ1-2	TGTGCCAGCAGTTTAACTGCTCGACCTCTCTATGGCTACACCTTC	CASSLTARPLYGYTF
.	.	TRBV10-1	TRBJ2-7	TGCGCCAGCAGCCGGGACCGATCCTACGAGCAGTACTTC	CASSRDRSYEQYF
.	.	TRBV18	TRBJ1-2	TGTGCCAGCTCACCAGAACCGAAGCGGGCACTTTTTAACTATGGCTACACCTTC	CASSPEPKRALFNYGYTF
.	TRBD1	TRBV19	TRBJ2-5	TGTGCCAGTAGTATTGGGACAGGGAGGGAGACCCAGTACTTC	CASSIGTGRETQYF
.	.	TRBV14	TRBJ2-5	TGTGCCAGCAGCCAAGCGGGAGTGGAAGAGACCCAGTACTTC	CASSQAGVEETQYF
.	.	TRBV7-2	TRBJ1-2	TGTGCCAGCAGCCCGACCTTTGGCTATGGCTACACCTTC	CASSPTFGYGYTF
.	.	TRBV9	TRBJ2-7	TGTGCCAGCAGCCTCTCCGGGACAACACCCTACGAGCAGTACTTC	CASSLSGTTPYEQYF
.	.	TRBV27	TRBJ2-2	TGTGCCAGCAGTTTCTCTTGGACAGCGAACACCGGGGAGCTGTTTTTT	CASSFSWTANTGELFF
.	.	TRBV6-5	TRBJ2-7	TGTGCCAGCAGTTCCACACTAGCCTACGAGCAGTACTTC	CASSSTLAYEQYF
.	TRBD2	TRBV11-2	TRBJ2-5	TGTGCCAGCAGCCGCGGGACTAGTAGAGAGACCCAGTACTTC	CASSRGTSRETQYF
.	.	TRBV28	TRBJ2-2	TGTGCCAGCAGTTTCCGGCTAGCGAACACCGGGGAGCTGTTTTTT	CASSFRLANTGELFF
.	.	TRBV6-5	TRBJ2-1	TGTGCCAGCAGTTACTCGTGGCCAAGGGACTCCAATGAGCAGTTCTTC	CASSYSWPRDSNEQFF
.	.	TRBV18	TRBJ1-2	TGTGCCAGCTCCGACACTGGGGGCTCTTGGGGCTACACCTTC	CASSDTGGSWGYTF
.	.	TRBV27	TRBJ2-3	TGTGCCAGCAGTCAACCTTTTTTAGGGCAGTATTTT	CASSQPFLGQYF
once	TRBD2	TRBV4-1	TRBJ2-7	TGCGCCAGCAGCCGACTAGCGGGGGACACCTACGAGCAGTACTTC	CASSRLAGDTYEQYF
.	TRBD1	TRBV9	TRBJ2-7	TGTGCCAGCAGCGTTGAGGAGGGACAGGGGTTTTACGAGCAGTACTTC	CASSVEEGQGFYEQYF
.	.	TRBV5-6	TRBJ1-1	TGTGCCAGCAGCTTGAGCGGGGACTCGTTGAACACTGAAGCTTTCTTT	CASSLSGDSLNTEAFF
.	TRBD1	TRBV7-2	TRBJ2-7	TGTGCCAGCAGCTTAGAACACAGGGGCTACGAGCAGTACTTC	CASSLEHRGYEQYF
.	.	TRBV18	TRBJ2-1	TGTGCCAGCTCAGAGGGACTCACATCCTACAATGAGCAGTTCTTC	CASSEGLTSYNEQFF
few	.	TRBV6-1	TRBJ2-1	TGTGCCAGCAGTGAAAATGCGGGGCTAGGAGGTGAGCAGTTCTTC	CASSENAGLGGEQFF
once	.	TRBV29-1	TRBJ2-7	TGCAGCGTTGACTTCGGGAACTCCTACGAGCAGTACTTC	CSVDFGNSYEQYF
.	.	TRBV20-1	TRBJ1-1	TGCAGTGCTTTGATTATAACTGAAGCTTTCTTT	CSALIITEAFF
.	TRBD1	TRBV9	TRBJ2-7	TGTGCCAGCAGAGCCGGGACAGCCCCACCTAACTACGAGCAGTACTTC	CASRAGTAPPNYEQYF
.	.	TRBV29-1	TRBJ1-1	TGCAGCGGTGAGTGGTTTGGGGGACAAGCTTTCTTT	CSGEWFGGQAFF
.	TRBD1	TRBV19	TRBJ1-2	TGTGCCAGTAGTGTGATGACAGGGGGGGACTATGGCTACACCTTC	CASSVMTGGDYGYTF
once	.	TRBV6-4	TRBJ1-5	TGTGCCAGCAGTTCCATGAATGGCCAGCCCCAGCATTTT	CASSSMNGQPQHF